This TCR beta chain appears in the sequencing data of a study of PD-1 blockade in classical Hodgkin lymphoma. Whole-study results and caveats: Healthy donors were reported to have higher baseline TCR diversity than newly diagnosed patients.

Turning to this clone: The antigen remains undetermined. A read error may account for a junction end that differs from germline.

Brentuximab vedotin exposure varied among the patients, all of whom had relapsed after autologous stem cell transplantation. Complete response, partial response or progressive disease made up the best responses. This CDR3 spans 17 amino acids. Germline loops: CDR1 SSHAT, CDR2 FNYEAQ (reference sequence). TCRdb's copy holds only in-frame clones and misses some; the assay was immunoSEQ multiplex PCR. The table lists 24,000 or so clones, about 82% of them singletons. J is TRBJ2-2 and V is TRBV7-7; D perhaps matches TRBD2 (6 bases). The clonotype originates from a human donor with classical Hodgkin lymphoma. The material sequenced was peripheral blood mononuclear cells (PBMCs), taken before the second cycle of nivolumab. In DNA form, the CDR3 reads TGTGCTAGCAGCCGTACTGGTGGGGGGATAAACACCGGGGAGCTGTTTTTT. It yields the protein CASSRTGGGINTGELFF.